This entry lists 8 T cell receptor beta chains sequenced from one sample in a study of human versus mouse CDR3 diversity and MHC coevolution. Generated by immunoSEQ multiplex PCR, the TCRdb table keeps only in-frame clones and is missing some. The table has around 74,000 clones, about nine tenths seen once. Sequencing was performed on naive CD4+ T cells from blood. Subset: CD45RO-negative CD62L-positive naive CD4 T cells. These receptors all come from a person between 25 and 69 years old in good health.

The CDR3 nucleotides are TGTGCCAGCAGTTACGGGACACCGAGGGAGGCTTTCTTT. This encodes CASSYGTPREAFF. The chain is built from TRBV6-5 and TRBJ1-1; D might be TRBD1 (6 bases). CDR1 is MNHEY and CDR2 is SVGAGI in the germline V gene. V lost 2 bases, J lost 11 bases, and 15 bases lay in between. CDR3 length: 13 residues.

V gene TRBV5-4 combines with J gene TRBJ2-5; 14 positions agree with TRBD2. CDR1 is SGHNT, CDR2 YYREEE, per germline (reference sequence). The CDR3 is made up of 16 amino acids. After removal of 4 bases from V and 3 bases from J, the junction contained 5 bases not matched to a gene. The CDR3 sequence: CASSPGTSGSEETQYF. The CDR3 DNA sequence: TGTGCCAGCAGCCCGGGGACTAGCGGGAGTGAAGAGACCCAGTACTTC.

The chain has TRBV4-2 and TRBJ1-2, with D possibly matching TRBD1 (5 bases). The CDR3 totals 13 residues. Germline values: CDR1 LGHNA, CDR2 YNFKEQ. The germline V and J ends were trimmed by 6 bases and 3 bases, with 11 bases remaining between them. The CDR3 bases are TGTGCCAGCAGGGCGGGGCAGGACTATGGCTACACCTTC. Its translation: CASRAGQDYGYTF.

The chain carries TRBV6-1 and TRBJ2-1; 8 bases agree with TRBD2. V trimming: 4 bases; J trimming: 7 bases; junction bases outside the gene matches: 6. Germline CDR1 reads MNHNS; CDR2 reads SASEGT. CDR3 length: 14 residues. DNA of the CDR3: TGTGCCAGCAGTGCCCGGACTAGCTCGAATGAGCAGTTCTTC. Translated: CASSARTSSNEQFF.

V gene TRBV12-5 combines with J gene TRBJ1-2; TRBD1 matches at 8 bases. Germline CDR1 LGHNT, CDR2 FRNRAP. CDR3 length: 14 amino acids. The V and J ends lost 6 bases and 4 bases, in that order; junction bases with no gene match: 7. The CDR3 bases are TGTGCTAGTGGCCACCGGGACAGGACCTATGGCTACACCTTC. The encoded protein is CASGHRDRTYGYTF.

The J gene is TRBJ2-5, the V gene TRBV9; a weak D match, TRBD2 (5 bases). Germline V gene sequence: CDR1 SGDLS, CDR2 YYNGEE. CDR3 size: 15 residues. The ends were cut back, 3 bases at V and 0 bases at J, with 12 bases in the middle. The CDR3 protein is CASSGQPGNQETQYF. Written as DNA, the CDR3 is TGTGCCAGCAGCGGCCAGCCGGGAAACCAAGAGACCCAGTACTTC.

The V gene is TRBV5-1, the J gene TRBJ2-7; 8 positions match TRBD2. V gave up 5 bases and J gave up 2 bases; unmatched junction bases: 9. This CDR3 has 15 residues. Germline CDR1 is SGHRS and CDR2 is YFSETQ. CDR3 residues: CASSKSGGEAYEQYF. The CDR3 bases are TGCGCCAGCAGTAAAAGCGGGGGTGAGGCCTACGAGCAGTACTTC.

This clone was seen once. The chain uses TRBV5-1 and TRBJ1-1; maybe TRBD1 (5 bases). The ends were cut back, 0 bases at V and 10 bases at J, with 16 bases in the middle. The CDR3 runs 14 residues. Germline V gene lookup returns CDR1 SGHRS and CDR2 YFSETQ. The chain's CDR3 is CASSLVGPERGAFF. The CDR3 coding sequence is TGCGCCAGCAGCTTGGTGGGGCCCGAAAGGGGAGCTTTCTTT.